This TCR beta chain was sequenced for a study of control samples from healthy donors and cancer patients. Libraries were prepared by immunoSEQ multiplex PCR; TCRdb keeps only in-frame clonotypes and omits some of them. The table shows fewer than 200,000 clones, with 96% occurring only once. Looked up from germline, CDR1 is MDHEN and CDR2 is SYDVKM. CDR3 length equals 17 residues. The junction had 8 bases not matched to a gene; V was cut back by 7 bases and J by 1 base. The sample was blood. The rearrangement joins TRBV28 to TRBJ2-6; 9 nucleotides align to TRBD1. The receptor was derived from a woman younger than 45 in good health. Here the CDR3 DNA reads TGTGCCAGCATAACAGGGGGCGGGTTGTCTGGGGCCAACGTCCTGACTTTC. Translated, it gives CASITGGGLSGANVLTF.